Sequencing of this T cell receptor beta chain was carried out in a study of blood T cell repertoires in COVID-19 (dated by TCRdb to 2018 to 2021). About the investigation overall: Samples from collaborators originated in the United States, Italy and Spain and spanned both the acute and convalescent phases of COVID-19. The prospective study material was composed of cDNA or gDNA derived from T cells, B-cell-depleted T cells, or PBMCs. Deeply sampled blood TCRbeta repertoires from subjects exposed to, actively infected with, or recovered from COVID-19 were included in the dataset. The repertoires were released in a freely available public database meant as a resource for research on the immune response to SARS-CoV-2. Samples came from the ongoing ImmuneRACE study (first 160 participants) plus 1,254 subjects from 6 global collaborators. Nearly every sample came with metadata listing a de-identified subject ID, COVID-19 status, age in years and sex. Where HLA class I and class II types were available, the types were taken from metadata supplied by the sample provider, not from assay-based typing. The paper's findings and limits, for the study overall: The quantity of clinical and demographic metadata differed by source and by participant and was supplied without curation.

TCRbeta CDR3 regions were amplified from genomic DNA using the immunoSEQ Assay, a bias-controlled multiplex PCR. As for the authors' bioinformatics: Within the assay, amplification of reference gene primers was used to estimate how many nucleated cells each sample contained. Sequence reads were collapsed and filtered to measure the absolute abundance of every unique TCRbeta CDR3 rearrangement. For each sample, productive Simpson clonality was calculated by taking the square root of Simpson's diversity index across productive rearrangements. Sourced from immuneACCESS, this table was stored by TCRdb with only in-frame sequences that have V and J called. A share of the clones is absent; for the studies checked, an unresolved V gene accounts for under half, and the remainder has no known explanation. The DNA was the basis for D and trimming; V, J and clone size are from that table. The sample records about 270,000 clones, almost 85% of which are singletons. 9.1% of the sample comes from the top ten.

Of note for this clone: This clone's antigen is unknown. No much larger clonotype is one base removed from it; base qualities were not supplied.

Participants in the prospective study were enrolled through a virtual design, were aged roughly 18 to 100 years, and lived in 24 United States geographic areas. In the prospective study, participants were assigned to cohorts based on the clinical history participants reported in a screening survey and a study questionnaire. In the prospective study, whole blood, serum and a nasopharyngeal or oropharyngeal swab were collected from each participant by mobile phlebotomists. Additional blood draws and questionnaires over an approximately two-month period could optionally be provided by prospective study participants. Blood samples from the prospective study were shipped frozen or at room temperature prior to DNA extraction. The sequenced sample consisted of PBMCs or T cells enriched from blood (not recorded which). The receptor comes from a woman in her fifties or sixties with acute COVID-19.

The CDR3: CASSQDQVVGELFF. The nucleotide sequence is TGTGCCAGCAGCCAGGATCAGGTGGTCGGGGAGCTGTTTTTT. The chain was built from TRBV3-1 (or the pseudogene TRBV3-2) and TRBJ2-2, with the D gene not clear enough to name. The trim is 3 bases for V and 7 bases for J, with a gap of 12 bases between the germline ends. The germline V gene (reference sequence) specifies LGHDT as CDR1 and YNNKEL as CDR2. Spanning cysteine to phenylalanine, the CDR3 consists of 14 amino acids. Kept here is only the CDR3 DNA, which spans 42 bases and is read in frame from base 1.